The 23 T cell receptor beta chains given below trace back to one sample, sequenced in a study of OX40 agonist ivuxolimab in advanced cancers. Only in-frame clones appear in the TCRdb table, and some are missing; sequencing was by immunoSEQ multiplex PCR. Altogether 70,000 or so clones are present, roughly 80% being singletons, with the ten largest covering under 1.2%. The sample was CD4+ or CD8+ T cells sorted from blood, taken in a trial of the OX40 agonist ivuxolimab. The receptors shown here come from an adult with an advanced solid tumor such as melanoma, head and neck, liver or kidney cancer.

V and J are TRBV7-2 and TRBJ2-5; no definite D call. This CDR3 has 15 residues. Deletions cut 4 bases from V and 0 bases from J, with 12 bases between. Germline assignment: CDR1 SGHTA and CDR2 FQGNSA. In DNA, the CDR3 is TGTGCCAGCAGCTCAGCGCTAGGCAACCAAGAGACCCAGTACTTC. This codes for CASSSALGNQETQYF.

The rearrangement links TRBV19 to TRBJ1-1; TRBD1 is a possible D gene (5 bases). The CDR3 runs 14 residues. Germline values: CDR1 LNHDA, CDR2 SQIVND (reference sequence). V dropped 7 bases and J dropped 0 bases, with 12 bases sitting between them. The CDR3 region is CASNPTAMNTEAFF. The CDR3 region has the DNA TGTGCCAGTAACCCGACAGCCATGAACACTGAAGCTTTCTTT.

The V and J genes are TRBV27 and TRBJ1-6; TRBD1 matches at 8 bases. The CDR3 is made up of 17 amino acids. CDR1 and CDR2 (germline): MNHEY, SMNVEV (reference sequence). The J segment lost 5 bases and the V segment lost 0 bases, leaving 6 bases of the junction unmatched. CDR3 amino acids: CASSLSPDRANNSPLHF. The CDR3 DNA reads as TGTGCCAGCAGTTTATCCCCGGACAGGGCAAATAATTCACCCCTCCACTTT.

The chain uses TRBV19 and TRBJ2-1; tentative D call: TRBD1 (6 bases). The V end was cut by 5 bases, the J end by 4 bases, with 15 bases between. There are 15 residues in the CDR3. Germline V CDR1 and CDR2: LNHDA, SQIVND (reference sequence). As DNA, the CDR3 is TGTGCCAGTAGTGTTGGACAGTCCACTTACAATGAGCAGTTCTTC. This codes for CASSVGQSTYNEQFF.

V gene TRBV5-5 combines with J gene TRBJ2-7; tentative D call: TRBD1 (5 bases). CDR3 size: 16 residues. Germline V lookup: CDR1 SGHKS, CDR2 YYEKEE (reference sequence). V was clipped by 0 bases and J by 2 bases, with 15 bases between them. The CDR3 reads CASSLAAGLSPYEQYF. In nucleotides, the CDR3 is TGTGCCAGCAGCTTGGCGGCAGGGCTGAGCCCCTACGAGCAGTACTTC.

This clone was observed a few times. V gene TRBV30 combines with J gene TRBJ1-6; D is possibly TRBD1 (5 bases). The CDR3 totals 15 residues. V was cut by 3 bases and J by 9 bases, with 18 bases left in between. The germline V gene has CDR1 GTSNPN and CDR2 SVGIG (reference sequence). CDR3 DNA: TGTGCCTGGAGCAGGGATATAACCCCCAGTTCACCCCTCCACTTT. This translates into CAWSRDITPSSPLHF.

CDR3 nucleotide sequence: TGCAGCGCCCGAGAGGGGTACACTGAAGCTTTCTTT. It encodes CSAREGYTEAFF. The chain combines TRBV29-1 with TRBJ1-1; D possibly corresponds to TRBD1 (5 bases). CDR3 length equals 12 residues. V was shortened by 7 bases and J by 3 bases, with 12 bases between the two germline ends. Germline V gene sequence: CDR1 SQVTM, CDR2 ANQGSEA.

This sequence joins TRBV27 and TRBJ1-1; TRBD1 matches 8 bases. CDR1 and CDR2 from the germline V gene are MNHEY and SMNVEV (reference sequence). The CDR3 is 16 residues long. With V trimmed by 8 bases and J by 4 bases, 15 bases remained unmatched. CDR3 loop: CASVNPRGQGGTEAFF. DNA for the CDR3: TGTGCCAGCGTTAATCCCAGGGGGCAGGGAGGCACTGAAGCTTTCTTT.

The CDR3 spells CASSRGLGTEAFF. The CDR3, as DNA: TGTGCCAGCAGTCGGGGGCTGGGCACTGAAGCTTTCTTT. This sequence joins TRBV6-1 and TRBJ1-1; D might be TRBD1 (6 bases). The CDR3 length is 13 residues. CDR1 and CDR2 from the germline V gene are MNHNS and SASEGT. Trimming cost V 5 bases and J 4 bases, with 11 bases left between them.

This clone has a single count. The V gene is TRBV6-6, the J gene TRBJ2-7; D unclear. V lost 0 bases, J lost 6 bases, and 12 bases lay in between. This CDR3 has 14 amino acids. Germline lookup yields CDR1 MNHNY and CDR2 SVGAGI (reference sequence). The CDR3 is CASSYSGMFSEQYF. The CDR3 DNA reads TGTGCCAGCAGTTACTCAGGAATGTTTTCCGAGCAGTACTTC.

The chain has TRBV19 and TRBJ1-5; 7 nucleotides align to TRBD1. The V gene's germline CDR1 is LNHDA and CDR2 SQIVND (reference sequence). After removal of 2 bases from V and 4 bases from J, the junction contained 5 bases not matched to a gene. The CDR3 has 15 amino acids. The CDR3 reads CASSILKGANQPQHF. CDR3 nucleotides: TGTGCCAGTAGTATACTAAAGGGGGCTAATCAGCCCCAGCATTTT.

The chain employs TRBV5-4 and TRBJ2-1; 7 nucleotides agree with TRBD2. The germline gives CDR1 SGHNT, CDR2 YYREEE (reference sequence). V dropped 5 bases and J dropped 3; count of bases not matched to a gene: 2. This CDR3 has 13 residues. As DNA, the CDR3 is TGTGCCAGCAGTCGGACTAGCTACAATGAGCAGTTCTTC. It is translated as CASSRTSYNEQFF.

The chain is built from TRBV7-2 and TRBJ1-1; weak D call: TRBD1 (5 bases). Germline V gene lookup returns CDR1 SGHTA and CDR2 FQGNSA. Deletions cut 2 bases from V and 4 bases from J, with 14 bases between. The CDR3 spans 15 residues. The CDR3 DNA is TGTGCCAGCAGCTTAAGCGCAGGGACGGGCACTGAAGCTTTCTTT. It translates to CASSLSAGTGTEAFF.

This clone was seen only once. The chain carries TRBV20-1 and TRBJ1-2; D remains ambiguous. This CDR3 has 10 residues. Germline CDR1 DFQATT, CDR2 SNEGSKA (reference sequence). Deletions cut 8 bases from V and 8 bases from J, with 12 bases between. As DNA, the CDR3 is TGCAGTCCTCAAGGGAGCGGCTACACCTTC. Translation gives CSPQGSGYTF.

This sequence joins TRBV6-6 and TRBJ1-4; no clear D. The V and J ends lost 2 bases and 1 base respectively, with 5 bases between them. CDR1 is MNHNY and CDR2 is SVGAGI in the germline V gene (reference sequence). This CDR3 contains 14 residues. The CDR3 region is CASSYGRTNEKLFF. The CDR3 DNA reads TGTGCCAGCAGTTACGGACGAACTAATGAAAAACTGTTTTTT.

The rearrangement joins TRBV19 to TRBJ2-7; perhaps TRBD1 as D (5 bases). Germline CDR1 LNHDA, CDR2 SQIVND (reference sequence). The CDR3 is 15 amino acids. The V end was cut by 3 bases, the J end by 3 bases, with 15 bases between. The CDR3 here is CASSIHRTPGYEQYF. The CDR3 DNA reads TGTGCCAGTAGTATCCATCGGACACCCGGCTACGAGCAGTACTTC.

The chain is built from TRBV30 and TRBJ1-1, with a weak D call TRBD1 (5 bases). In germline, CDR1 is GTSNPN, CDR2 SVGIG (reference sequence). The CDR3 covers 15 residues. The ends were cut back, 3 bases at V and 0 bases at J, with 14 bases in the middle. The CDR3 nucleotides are TGTGCCTGGAGCCTCCGAAGACAGTTGAACACTGAAGCTTTCTTT. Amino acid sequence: CAWSLRRQLNTEAFF.

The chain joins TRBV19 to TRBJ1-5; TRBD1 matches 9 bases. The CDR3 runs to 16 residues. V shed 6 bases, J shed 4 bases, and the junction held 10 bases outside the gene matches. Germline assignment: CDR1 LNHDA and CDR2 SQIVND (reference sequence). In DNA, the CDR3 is TGTGCCAGTAGGGGCTTGGACAGGGGAAATAATCAGCCCCAGCATTTT. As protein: CASRGLDRGNNQPQHF.

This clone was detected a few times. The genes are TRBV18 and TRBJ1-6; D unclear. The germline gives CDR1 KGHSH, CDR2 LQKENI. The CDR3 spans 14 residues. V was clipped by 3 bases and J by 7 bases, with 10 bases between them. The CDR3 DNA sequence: TGTGCCAGCTCACCGGCTAGGCAGAATTCACCCCTCCACTTT. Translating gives CASSPARQNSPLHF.

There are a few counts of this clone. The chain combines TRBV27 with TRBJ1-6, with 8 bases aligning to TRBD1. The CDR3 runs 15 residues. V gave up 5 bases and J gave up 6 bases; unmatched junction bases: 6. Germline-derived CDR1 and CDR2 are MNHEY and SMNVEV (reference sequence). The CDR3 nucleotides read TGTGCCAGCAGTGACAGGGGATACGGTAATTCACCCCTCCACTTT. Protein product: CASSDRGYGNSPLHF.

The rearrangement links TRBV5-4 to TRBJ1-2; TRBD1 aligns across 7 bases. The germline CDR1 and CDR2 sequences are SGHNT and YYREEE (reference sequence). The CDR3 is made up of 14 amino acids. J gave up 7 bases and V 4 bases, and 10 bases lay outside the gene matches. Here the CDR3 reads CASSVGTDEGGYTF. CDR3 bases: TGTGCCAGCAGCGTCGGGACAGATGAGGGTGGCTACACCTTC. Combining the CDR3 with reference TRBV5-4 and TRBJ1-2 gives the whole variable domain ETGVTQSPTHLIKTRGQQVTLRCSSQSGHNTVSWYQQALGQGPQFIFQYYREEENGRGNFPPRFSGLQFPNYSSELNVNALELDDSALYLCASSVGTDEGGYTFGSGTRLTVV.

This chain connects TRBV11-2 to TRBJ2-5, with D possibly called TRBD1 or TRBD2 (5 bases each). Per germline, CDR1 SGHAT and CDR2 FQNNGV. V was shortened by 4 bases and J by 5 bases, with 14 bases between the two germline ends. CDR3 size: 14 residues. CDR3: CASSSDGAWETQYF. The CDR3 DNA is TGTGCCAGCAGCTCCGACGGGGCTTGGGAGACCCAGTACTTC. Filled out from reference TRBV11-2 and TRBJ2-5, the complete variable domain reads EAGVAQSPRYKIIEKRQSVAFWCNPISGHATLYWYQQILGQGPKLLIQFQNNGVVDDSQLPKDRFSAERLKGVDSTLKIQPAKLEDSAVYLCASSSDGAWETQYFGPGTRLLVL.

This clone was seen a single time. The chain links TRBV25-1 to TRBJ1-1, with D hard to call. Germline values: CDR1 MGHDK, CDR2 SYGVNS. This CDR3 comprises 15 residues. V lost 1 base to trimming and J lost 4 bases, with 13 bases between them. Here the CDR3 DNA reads TGTGCCAGCAGTGAATTTCTAGGTAGCGTCACTGAAGCTTTCTTT. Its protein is CASSEFLGSVTEAFF.